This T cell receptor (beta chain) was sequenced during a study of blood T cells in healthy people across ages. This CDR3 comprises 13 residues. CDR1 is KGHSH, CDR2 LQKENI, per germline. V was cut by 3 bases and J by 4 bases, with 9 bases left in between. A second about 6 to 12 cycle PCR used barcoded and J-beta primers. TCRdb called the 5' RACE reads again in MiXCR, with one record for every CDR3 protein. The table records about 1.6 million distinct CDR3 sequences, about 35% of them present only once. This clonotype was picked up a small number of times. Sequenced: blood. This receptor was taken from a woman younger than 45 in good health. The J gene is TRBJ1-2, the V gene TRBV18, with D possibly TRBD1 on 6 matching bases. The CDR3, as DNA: TGTGCCAGCTCACCTGAACAGGGCTATGGCTACACCTTC. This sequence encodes CASSPEQGYGYTF.